The rows below give T cell receptor beta chains drawn from one sample of a study of blood T cells in healthy people across ages. In TCRdb, the 5' RACE reads were re-called with MiXCR into one record per CDR3 protein. The repertoire holds nearly 800,000 distinct CDR3 sequences, with roughly three fifths as singletons. The sample comprised blood. These TCRs come from a man between 35 and 55 years old in good health. The CDR3 runs from the conserved cysteine through the conserved F or W. The D gene is left open where the match is weak. Expanded clones get a size class; other rows say once, few or many, or leave the size out.

d_gene	v_gene	j_gene	abundance	CDR3nt	CDR3aa
.	TRBV2	TRBJ2-5	.	TGTGCCAGCACCATCGACAGGTCCCAAGAGACCCAGTACTTC	CASTIDRSQETQYF
.	TRBV3-1	TRBJ2-5	.	TGTGCCAGCAGCCACATACGGGACTGGAGTTCCAATGAGCAGTACTTC	CASSHIRDWSSNEQYF
.	TRBV9	TRBJ2-5	.	TGTGCCAGCAGCGTAGCTGGCGGGACGTACCAAGAGACCCAGTACTTC	CASSVAGGTYQETQYF
.	TRBV12-3/TRBV12-4	TRBJ1-5	many	TGTGCCAGCAGTTTGGGCGCAGTCAGGCAGCCCCAGCATTTT	CASSLGAVRQPQHF
.	TRBV14	TRBJ1-5	.	TGTGCCAGCAGCCCGGACAGAAATCAGCCCCAGCATTTT	CASSPDRNQPQHF
.	TRBV5-1	TRBJ2-5	.	TGCGCCAGCAGCTCGGAGGGCGGCGAGACCCAGTACTTC	CASSSEGGETQYF
.	TRBV7-3	TRBJ2-7	.	TGTGCCAGCAGCCCCCAGGACTACGAGCAGTACTTC	CASSPQDYEQYF
TRBD2	TRBV28	TRBJ2-5	.	TGTGCCAGCAGCCCCGCGTTAGCGGGAATGAAGGAGACCCAGTACTTC	CASSPALAGMKETQYF
.	TRBV29-1	TRBJ2-3	once	TGCAGCGTTGTCAGCTCAAACACAGATACGCAGTATTTT	CSVVSSNTDTQYF
.	TRBV12-3/TRBV12-4	TRBJ2-7	.	TGTGCCAGCAGTGCAACACGGTCCGAGCAGTACTTC	CASSATRSEQYF
.	TRBV15	TRBJ2-5	few	TGTGCCACCAGCGCTCGACTAGACACGGAGACCCAGTACTTC	CATSARLDTETQYF
.	TRBV10-3	TRBJ2-5	once	TGTGCCATCAGTTCTACGGGTCCTCTTGGAGAGCAGTACTTC	CAISSTGPLGEQYF
.	TRBV29-1	TRBJ2-5	.	TGCAGCGGAACGACAGGAGAGACCCAGTACTTC	CSGTTGETQYF
.	TRBV7-9	TRBJ1-1	.	TGTGCCAGCACCTCAACCGATGCGGCCGGTAACACTGAAGCTTTCTTT	CASTSTDAAGNTEAFF
TRBD1	TRBV29-1	TRBJ1-2	.	TGCAGCGTTGACAGGGGGCCAAATGGCTACACCTTC	CSVDRGPNGYTF
TRBD2	TRBV20-1	TRBJ2-1	few	TGCAGTGCTAGCTTACTAGCGGCCGCAAATGAGCAGTTCTTC	CSASLLAAANEQFF
TRBD2	TRBV27	TRBJ2-1	.	TGTGCCACCGTTTCAGGTAGCGGGAGTTTCTATGAGCAGTTCTTC	CATVSGSGSFYEQFF
.	TRBV4-3	TRBJ2-1	.	TGCGCCAGCAGCCAAGATCTAGCCGGCCTGGCGGGCAATGAGCAGTTCTTC	CASSQDLAGLAGNEQFF
.	TRBV9	TRBJ2-5	.	TGTGCCAGCAGCGTAAGGTCAGAACAAGAGACCCAGTACTTC	CASSVRSEQETQYF
.	TRBV5-5	TRBJ1-2	.	TGTGCCAGCAGCCCTGTTTGGGCGCTCGGGCGCCATGGCTACACCTTC	CASSPVWALGRHGYTF
.	TRBV7-9	TRBJ2-5	.	TGTGCCAGCAGCCCCCTCGGAGCGAAAGAGACCCAGTACTTC	CASSPLGAKETQYF
.	TRBV28	TRBJ2-4	few	TGTGCCAGCAGCCTCCCAGGTGATGCGACCAAAAACATTCAGTACTTC	CASSLPGDATKNIQYF
.	TRBV29-1	TRBJ2-1	.	TGCAGCGTTGAGGTAGAGACAGGAGGAAATGAGCAGTTCTTC	CSVEVETGGNEQFF
TRBD1	TRBV12-3/TRBV12-4	TRBJ1-2	.	TGTGCCAGCAGTTCCCAGGGGGCCTATGGCTACACCTTC	CASSSQGAYGYTF
.	TRBV28	TRBJ2-1	.	TGTGCCAGCAGTTACGGTCCAGGGACAAATGAGCAGTTCTTC	CASSYGPGTNEQFF
.	TRBV5-8	TRBJ1-2	few	TGTGCCAGCAGCTTGGAGGCAGACCTCTATGGCTACACCTTC	CASSLEADLYGYTF
.	TRBV12-3/TRBV12-4	TRBJ2-7	.	TGTGCCAGCAGTTTGGGTGGATGGAAGTCCTACGAGCAGTACTTC	CASSLGGWKSYEQYF
.	TRBV7-9	TRBJ2-5	.	TGTGCCAGCAGACAAAATGTCGAGACCCAGTACTTC	CASRQNVETQYF
TRBD2	TRBV28	TRBJ2-5	.	TGTGCCAGCAGTTTTTACGTACTAGCGGGGACAGTAGAGACCCAGTACTTC	CASSFYVLAGTVETQYF
TRBD1	TRBV20-1	TRBJ1-2	.	TGCAGTGCTACAATCGGGACAGGGGTTTACACCTTC	CSATIGTGVYTF
.	TRBV20-1	TRBJ2-1	.	TGCAGTGGGGGTGGGGGATCCTACAATGAGCAGTTCTTC	CSGGGGSYNEQFF
.	TRBV5-1	TRBJ1-2	many	TGCGCCAGCACCGCGACGGGGGCGGAGTATGGCTACACCTTC	CASTATGAEYGYTF
.	TRBV28	TRBJ2-1	few	TGTGCCAGCACTGGCGGGGCCCCCTACAATGAGCAGTTCTTC	CASTGGAPYNEQFF
.	TRBV7-9	TRBJ2-4	few	TGTGCCAGCAGCCGAACCGAAAACCAGAAGTTAGCCAAAAACATTCAGTACTTC	CASSRTENQKLAKNIQYF
.	TRBV20-1	TRBJ1-6	.	TGCAGTGCTAGAGACGGGCCACTGAGGGGGCCCCTCCACTTT	CSARDGPLRGPLHF
TRBD1	TRBV7-7	TRBJ1-4	few	TGTGCCAGCAGCGCCGACAGGGGCACTAATGAAAAACTGTTTTTT	CASSADRGTNEKLFF
TRBD2	TRBV20-1	TRBJ2-7	.	TGCAGTGCTAAGGGGCCTAGCGGGACGTACTACGAGCAGTACTTC	CSAKGPSGTYYEQYF
TRBD1	TRBV6-5	TRBJ2-5	once	TGTGCCAGCAGTGGGACAGAACAAGAGACCCAGTACTTC	CASSGTEQETQYF
TRBD2	TRBV3-1	TRBJ2-1	.	TGTGCCAGCAGCCAAGGGACTAGCCGACTGAGTAGTGAGCAGTTCTTC	CASSQGTSRLSSEQFF
.	TRBV9	TRBJ2-3	.	TGTGCCAGCAGCCGTCTTCCAGGGACGGATACGCAGTATTTT	CASSRLPGTDTQYF
.	TRBV3-1	TRBJ2-7	.	TGTGCCAGCAGCCAAACAGGGGGCGCGGGGGGGTCCTACAATGAGCAGTACTTC	CASSQTGGAGGSYNEQYF
.	TRBV20-1	TRBJ2-5	once	TGCAGTGCTCCCAGGGGGGACTCGCAAGAGACCCAGTACTTC	CSAPRGDSQETQYF
TRBD2	TRBV7-8	TRBJ2-3	.	TGTGCCAGCACCCGTACCGGCGGGAGCCAAACAGATACGCAGTATTTT	CASTRTGGSQTDTQYF
.	TRBV9	TRBJ1-2	.	TGTGCCAGCAGCGTCGACGGGGATGGCTACACCTTC	CASSVDGDGYTF
.	TRBV25-1	TRBJ2-7	.	TGTGCCAGCAGTGGAAGCCTTGACCTTTTCTCCTACGAGCAGTACTTC	CASSGSLDLFSYEQYF
.	TRBV6-1	TRBJ2-7	.	TGTGCCAGCAGTCACGGGGGAACCTACGAGCAGTACTTC	CASSHGGTYEQYF
.	TRBV7-8	TRBJ1-3	.	TGTGCCAGCAGCTTTCAATCTGGGGCAGGAAGCTCTGGAAACACCATATATTTT	CASSFQSGAGSSGNTIYF
TRBD1	TRBV6-1	TRBJ2-6	.	TGTGCCAGTACAGGGGTCTCTGGGGCCAACGTCCTGACTTTC	CASTGVSGANVLTF
.	TRBV10-3	TRBJ2-7	few	TGTGCCATCAGCGACGGGCAGGGCTCCTACGAGCAGTACTTC	CAISDGQGSYEQYF
.	TRBV11-1	TRBJ2-1	.	TGTGCCAGCAGCCCTTCATCAGGTATCGCGGCCTACAATGAGCAGTTCTTC	CASSPSSGIAAYNEQFF
TRBD1	TRBV4-2	TRBJ1-5	.	TGTGCCAGCAGCCAAGGGGGGGACAGGGGGCAGCCCCAGCATTTT	CASSQGGDRGQPQHF
TRBD1	TRBV7-9	TRBJ2-5	few	TGTGCCAGCACACACCGGGACAGATTAGGAGAGACCCAGTACTTC	CASTHRDRLGETQYF
.	TRBV10-3	TRBJ1-1	once	TGTGCCATCAGCCTCAGTGAAAAGGGCACTGAAGCTTTCTTT	CAISLSEKGTEAFF
.	TRBV12-3/TRBV12-4	TRBJ1-2	.	TGTGCCAGCAGTTTCTTAGACAGGAACTATGGCTACACCTTC	CASSFLDRNYGYTF
TRBD2	TRBV20-1	TRBJ2-5	few	TGCAGTGCCCACGGACTAGCGGGAGTCGCGGGAAGAGAGACCCAGTACTTC	CSAHGLAGVAGRETQYF